This T cell receptor beta chain derives from a study of beta chain features in type 1 diabetes. Study outcomes and limitations: Significant though moderate, a shortening of TCRB CDR3s appeared in all four CD4+ subsets of Type 1 diabetes patients.

Stem cell-like memory, regulatory, central memory and naive CD4+ cells were sorted via CD45RO/CCR7/CD25/CD127/CD95/CD27. Purity (above 95%) was reached by all sorted populations. Reverse transcription of all isolated RNA meant that expressed TCRB transcripts were sequenced. Profiling relied on immunoSEQ multiplex PCR, and the TCRdb table lists in-frame clones only, not all of them. Among a few hundred thousand clones listed, 24% were seen once. This clone was seen a few times. The antigen is undetermined. Sequencing was done on a sample of naive CD4+ T cells from blood. This clonotype was obtained from a woman in her 30s with type 1 diabetes.

CDR3 residues: CSVGGRAGYGYTF. The CDR3, as DNA: TGCAGCGTTGGGGGCAGGGCCGGCTATGGCTACACCTTC. V and J are TRBV29-1 and TRBJ1-2; D is possibly TRBD1 (5 bases). Germline V lookup: CDR1 SQVTM, CDR2 ANQGSEA. The CDR3 is 13 residues long. The V end was cut by 4 bases, the J end by 4 bases, with 13 bases between.